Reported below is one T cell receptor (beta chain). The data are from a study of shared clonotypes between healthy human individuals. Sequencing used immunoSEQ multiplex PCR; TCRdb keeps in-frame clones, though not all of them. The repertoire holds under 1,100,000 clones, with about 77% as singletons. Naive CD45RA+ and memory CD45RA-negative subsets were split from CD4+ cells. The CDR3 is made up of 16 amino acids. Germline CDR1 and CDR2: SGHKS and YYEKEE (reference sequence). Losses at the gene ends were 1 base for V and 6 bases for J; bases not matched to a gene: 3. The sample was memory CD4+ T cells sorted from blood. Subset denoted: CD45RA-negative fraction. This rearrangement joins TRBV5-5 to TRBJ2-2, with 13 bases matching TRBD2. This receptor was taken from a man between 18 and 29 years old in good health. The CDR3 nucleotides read TGTGCCAGCAGCTTGCAACTAGCGGGAGGGGCCGGGGAGCTGTTTTTT. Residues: CASSLQLAGGAGELFF.